The clone carrying this T cell receptor beta chain was seen more than once but under ten times. Its antigen is not known. The data were obtained in a study of T cells after yellow fever vaccination. Findings and caveats of the study: Post-booster reappearance was seen for most primary-vaccination clones (roughly 96% CD4, around 89% CD8). Though weaker, the secondary response peaked faster, on day 5 versus 15. A small share of clonotypes appeared in both CD4 and CD8 compartments.

Germline CDR1 reads SGHRS; CDR2 reads YFSETQ. The CDR3 loop spans 15 amino acids. With V trimmed by 5 bases and J by 3 bases, 6 bases remained unmatched. TCRdb reanalysed the 5' RACE reads using MiXCR and keeps one entry per CDR3 protein. Of around 300,000 distinct CDR3 sequences in the sample, approximately 12% were seen once. The chain joins TRBV5-1 to TRBJ2-7; 12 bases match TRBD2. The sequence came from a man aged 30-40 years who received the YFV17D yellow fever vaccine. The sequencing used CD4+ T cells sorted from PBMCs, collected 45 days after the yellow fever booster vaccination. CDR3 DNA sequence: TGCGCCAGCAGGTATCTAGCGGGAGGGCACTACGAGCAGTACTTC. This sequence encodes CASRYLAGGHYEQYF.